This T cell receptor beta chain is from a study of CD8 T cells in Susac syndrome. With random hexamers, reverse transcription was performed on about 0.5 to 1 ug of RNA. Amplification of TCR beta CDR3 was carried out by immunoSEQ multiplex PCR, which covered 54 Vbeta and 13 Jbeta segments. TCRdb reanalysed the immunoSEQ multiplex PCR reads using MiXCR and keeps one entry per CDR3 protein. The sample shows 300,000 or so distinct CDR3 sequences, 90% to 95% of them seen only once. Trimming stripped 0 bases from V and 7 bases from J, with 11 bases between. CDR1 is SGHRS, CDR2 YFSETQ, per germline. This CDR3 has 14 residues. Sequencing of TCR beta was carried out in blood CD8+ and CD4+ T cells. The multiple sclerosis control cohort comprised treatment-naive individuals presenting with stable or active relapsing-remitting disease. TEMRA cells were FACS-enriched, with CD8+ and CD4+ T cells isolated negatively.

The clonotype comes from a human donor with multiple sclerosis. V usage is TRBV5-1 and J usage is TRBJ1-5; the D is unclear. The sequencing input was CD4+ T cells from PBMCs. The CDR3 DNA sequence: TGCGCCAGCAGCTTGGGGGCCGTGGGGCAGCCCCAGCATTTT. Encoded protein: CASSLGAVGQPQHF.